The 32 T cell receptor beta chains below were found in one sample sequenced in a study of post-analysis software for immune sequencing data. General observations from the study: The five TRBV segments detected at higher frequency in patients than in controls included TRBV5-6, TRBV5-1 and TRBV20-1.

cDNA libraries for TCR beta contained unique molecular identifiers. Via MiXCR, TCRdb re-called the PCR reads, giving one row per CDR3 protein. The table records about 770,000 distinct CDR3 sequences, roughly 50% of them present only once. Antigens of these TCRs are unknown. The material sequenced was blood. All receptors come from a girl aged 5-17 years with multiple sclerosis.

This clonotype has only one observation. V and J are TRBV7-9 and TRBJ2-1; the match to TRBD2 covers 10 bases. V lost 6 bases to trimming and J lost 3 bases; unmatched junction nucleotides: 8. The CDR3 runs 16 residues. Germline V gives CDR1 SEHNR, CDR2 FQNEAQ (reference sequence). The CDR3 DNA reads TGTGCCAGCAGACCCCATAGCGGGAGGTTCTACAATGAGCAGTTCTTC. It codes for CASRPHSGRFYNEQFF.

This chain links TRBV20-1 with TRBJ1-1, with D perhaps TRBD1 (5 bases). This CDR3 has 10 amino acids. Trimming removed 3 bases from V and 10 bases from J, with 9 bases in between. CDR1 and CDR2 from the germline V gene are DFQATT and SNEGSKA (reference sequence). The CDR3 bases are TGCAGTGCTAGCGCCGGGACAGCTTTCTTT. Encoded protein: CSASAGTAFF.

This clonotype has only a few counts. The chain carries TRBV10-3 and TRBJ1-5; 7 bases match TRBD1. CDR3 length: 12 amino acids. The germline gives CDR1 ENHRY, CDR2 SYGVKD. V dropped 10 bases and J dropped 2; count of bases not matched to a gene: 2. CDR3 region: CATGQGNQPQHF. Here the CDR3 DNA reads TGTGCCACCGGACAGGGCAATCAGCCCCAGCATTTT.

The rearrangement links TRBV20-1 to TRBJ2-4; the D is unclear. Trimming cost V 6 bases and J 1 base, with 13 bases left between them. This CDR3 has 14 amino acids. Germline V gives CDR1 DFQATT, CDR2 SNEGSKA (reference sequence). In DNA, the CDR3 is TGCAGTGCCAGGACGACCGGGGCCAAAAACATTCAGTACTTC. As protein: CSARTTGAKNIQYF.

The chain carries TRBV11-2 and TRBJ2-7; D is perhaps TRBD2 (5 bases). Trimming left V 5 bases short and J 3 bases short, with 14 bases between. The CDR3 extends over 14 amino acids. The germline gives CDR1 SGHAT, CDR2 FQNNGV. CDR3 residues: CASSREPGNYEQYF. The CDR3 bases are TGTGCCAGCAGCCGTGAACCCGGGAACTACGAGCAGTACTTC.

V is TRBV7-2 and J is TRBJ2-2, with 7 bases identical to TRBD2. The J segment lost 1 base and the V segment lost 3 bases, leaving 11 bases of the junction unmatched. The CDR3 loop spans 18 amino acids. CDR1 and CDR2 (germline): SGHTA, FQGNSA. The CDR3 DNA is TGTGCCAGCAGCTTTGGTGGGGGGGGTAGGAGGAACACCGGGGAGCTGTTTTTT. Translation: CASSFGGGGRRNTGELFF.

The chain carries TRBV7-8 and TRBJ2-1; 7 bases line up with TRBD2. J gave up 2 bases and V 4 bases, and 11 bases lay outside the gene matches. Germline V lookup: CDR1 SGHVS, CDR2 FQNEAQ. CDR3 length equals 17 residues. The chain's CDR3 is CASSSPGSSGPYNEQFF. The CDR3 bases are TGTGCCAGCAGCTCGCCCGGATCTAGCGGACCCTACAATGAGCAGTTCTTC.

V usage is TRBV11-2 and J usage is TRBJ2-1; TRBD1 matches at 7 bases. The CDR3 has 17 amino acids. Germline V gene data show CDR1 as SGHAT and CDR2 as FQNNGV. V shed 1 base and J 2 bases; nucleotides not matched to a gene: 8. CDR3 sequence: CASSLARGISPYNEQFF. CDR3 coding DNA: TGTGCCAGCAGCTTAGCCAGGGGGATTTCTCCCTACAATGAGCAGTTCTTC.

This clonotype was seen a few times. CDR3 in amino acids: CSARGLAGVPNEQFF. The CDR3 region has the DNA TGCAGTGCTAGAGGACTAGCGGGAGTCCCCAATGAGCAGTTCTTC. This chain uses TRBV20-1 with TRBJ2-1; 12 nucleotides align to TRBD2. The CDR3 has 15 amino acids. The V and J ends lost 1 base and 6 bases, in that order; junction bases with no gene match: 4. CDR1 and CDR2 from the germline V gene are DFQATT and SNEGSKA (reference sequence).

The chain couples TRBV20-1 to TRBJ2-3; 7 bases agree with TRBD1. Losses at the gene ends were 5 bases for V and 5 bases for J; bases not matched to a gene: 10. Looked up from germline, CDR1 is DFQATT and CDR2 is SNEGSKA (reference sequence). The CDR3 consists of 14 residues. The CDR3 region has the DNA TGCAGTGCTCGACAGGGATACGTGGGAGATACGCAGTATTTT. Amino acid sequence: CSARQGYVGDTQYF.

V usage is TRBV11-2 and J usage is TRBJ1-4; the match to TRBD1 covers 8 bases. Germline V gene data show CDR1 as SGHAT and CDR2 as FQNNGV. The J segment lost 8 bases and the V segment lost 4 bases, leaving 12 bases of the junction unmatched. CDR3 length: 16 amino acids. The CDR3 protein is CASSSFGQGGREKLFF. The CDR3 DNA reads TGTGCCAGCAGCTCCTTCGGACAGGGAGGGCGGGAAAAACTGTTTTTT.

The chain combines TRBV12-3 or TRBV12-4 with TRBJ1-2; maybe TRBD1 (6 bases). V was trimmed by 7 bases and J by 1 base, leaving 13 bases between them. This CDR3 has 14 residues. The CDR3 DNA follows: TGTGCCAGCACCCAGAGGGGGTATAACTATGGCTACACCTTC. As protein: CASTQRGYNYGYTF.

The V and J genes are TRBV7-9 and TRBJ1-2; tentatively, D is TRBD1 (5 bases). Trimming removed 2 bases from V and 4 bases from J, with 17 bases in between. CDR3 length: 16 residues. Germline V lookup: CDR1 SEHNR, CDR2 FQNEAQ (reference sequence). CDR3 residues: CASSLWSQRDFYGYTF. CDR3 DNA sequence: TGTGCCAGCAGCTTATGGAGTCAGAGGGACTTCTATGGCTACACCTTC.

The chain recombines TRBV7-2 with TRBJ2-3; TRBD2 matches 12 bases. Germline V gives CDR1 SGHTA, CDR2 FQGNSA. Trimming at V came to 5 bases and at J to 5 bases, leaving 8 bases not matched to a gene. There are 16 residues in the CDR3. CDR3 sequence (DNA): TGTGCCAGCAGCCCTCGACTAGCGGGAGCGATAGATACGCAGTATTTT. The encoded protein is CASSPRLAGAIDTQYF.

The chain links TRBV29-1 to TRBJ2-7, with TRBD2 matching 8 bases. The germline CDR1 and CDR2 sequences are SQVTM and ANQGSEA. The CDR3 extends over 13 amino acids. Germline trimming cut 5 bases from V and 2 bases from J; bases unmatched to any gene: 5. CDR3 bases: TGCAGCGTTTGTGATAGCGGGGCCTACGAGCAGTACTTC. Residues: CSVCDSGAYEQYF.

The CDR3 region has the DNA TGCGCCAGCAGCTTGGGTATAGGAAACACTGAAGCTTTCTTT. Protein product: CASSLGIGNTEAFF. The chain links TRBV5-1 to TRBJ1-1; no reliable D call. CDR1 SGHRS and CDR2 YFSETQ come from the germline V gene. Trimming took 0 bases from V and 2 from J, leaving 8 bases between them. This CDR3 has 14 residues.

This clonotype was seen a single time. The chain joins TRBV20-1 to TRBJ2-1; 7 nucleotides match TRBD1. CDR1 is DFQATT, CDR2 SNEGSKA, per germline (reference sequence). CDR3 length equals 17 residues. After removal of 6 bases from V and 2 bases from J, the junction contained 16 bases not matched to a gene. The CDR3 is CSAEGDSPILTYNEQFF. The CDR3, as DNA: TGCAGTGCCGAAGGGGACAGCCCAATTTTAACCTACAATGAGCAGTTCTTC.

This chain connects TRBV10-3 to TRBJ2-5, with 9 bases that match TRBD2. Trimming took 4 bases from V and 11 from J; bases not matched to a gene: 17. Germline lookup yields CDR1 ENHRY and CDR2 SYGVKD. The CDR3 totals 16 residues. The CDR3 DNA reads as TGTGCCATCAGTGCTGAGCCAGCGGGAGGCTATCAAGAGCAGTACTTC. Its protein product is CAISAEPAGGYQEQYF.

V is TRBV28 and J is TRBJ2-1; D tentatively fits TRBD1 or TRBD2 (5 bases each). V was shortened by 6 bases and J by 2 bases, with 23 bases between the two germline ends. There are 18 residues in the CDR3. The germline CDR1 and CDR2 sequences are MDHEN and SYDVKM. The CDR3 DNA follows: TGTGCCAGCAGCGATCCCGGACACGGACTGGCCGCCTACAATGAGCAGTTCTTC. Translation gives CASSDPGHGLAAYNEQFF.

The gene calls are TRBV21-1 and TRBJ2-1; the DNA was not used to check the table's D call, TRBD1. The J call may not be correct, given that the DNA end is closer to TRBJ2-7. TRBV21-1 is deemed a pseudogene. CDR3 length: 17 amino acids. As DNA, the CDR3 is TGTGCCAGCAGCAAAACCCGGGGCACTCAAGGGACCTACGAGCAGTACTTC. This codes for CASSKTRGTQGTYEQYF.

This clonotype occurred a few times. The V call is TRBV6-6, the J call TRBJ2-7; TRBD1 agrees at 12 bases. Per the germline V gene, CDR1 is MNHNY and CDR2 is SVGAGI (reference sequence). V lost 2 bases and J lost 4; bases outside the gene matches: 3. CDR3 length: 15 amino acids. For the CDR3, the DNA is TGTGCCAGCAGTTACATGGGACAGGGGGCGTACGAGCAGTACTTC. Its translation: CASSYMGQGAYEQYF.

CDR3 sequence: CATSAGQPNQPQHF. Written as DNA, the CDR3 is TGTGCCACCAGTGCGGGCCAACCCAATCAGCCCCAGCATTTT. The chain recombines TRBV24-1 with TRBJ1-5; D remains ambiguous. Germline V gives CDR1 KGHDR, CDR2 SFDVKD. The CDR3 spans 14 residues. V dropped 5 bases and J dropped 3 bases, with 10 bases sitting between them.

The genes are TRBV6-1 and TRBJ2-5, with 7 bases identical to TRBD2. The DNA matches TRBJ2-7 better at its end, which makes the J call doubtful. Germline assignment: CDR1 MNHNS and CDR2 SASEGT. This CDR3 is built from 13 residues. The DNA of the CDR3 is TGTGCCAGTAGAGTGGGGGGGGATGGCGAGCAGTACTTC. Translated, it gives CASRVGGDGEQYF.

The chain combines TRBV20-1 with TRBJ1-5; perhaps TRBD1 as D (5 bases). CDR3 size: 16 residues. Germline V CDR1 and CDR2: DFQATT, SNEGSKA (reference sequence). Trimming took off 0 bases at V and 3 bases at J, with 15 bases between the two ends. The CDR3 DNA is TGCAGTGCTAGAGATTCGGGCACAGGACCCAATCAGCCCCAGCATTTT. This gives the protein CSARDSGTGPNQPQHF.

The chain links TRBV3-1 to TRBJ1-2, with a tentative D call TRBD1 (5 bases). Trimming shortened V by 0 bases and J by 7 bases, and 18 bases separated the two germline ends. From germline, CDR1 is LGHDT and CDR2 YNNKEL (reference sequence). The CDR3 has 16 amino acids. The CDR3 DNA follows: TGTGCCAGCAGCCAAGATGGTCGGGCAGGGATGATTGGCTACACCTTC. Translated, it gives CASSQDGRAGMIGYTF.

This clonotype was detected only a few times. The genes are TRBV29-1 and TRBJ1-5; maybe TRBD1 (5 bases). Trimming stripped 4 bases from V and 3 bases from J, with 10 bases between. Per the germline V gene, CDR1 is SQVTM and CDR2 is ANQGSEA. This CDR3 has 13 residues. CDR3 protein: CSVGQGPNQPQHF. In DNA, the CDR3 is TGCAGCGTTGGCCAGGGTCCCAATCAGCCCCAGCATTTT.

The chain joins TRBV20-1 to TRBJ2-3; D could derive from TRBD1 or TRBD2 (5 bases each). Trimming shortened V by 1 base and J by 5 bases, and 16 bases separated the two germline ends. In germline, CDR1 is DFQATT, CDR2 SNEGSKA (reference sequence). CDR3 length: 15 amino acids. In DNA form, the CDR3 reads TGCAGTGCTAGAGTATGGGACCGCGATGGAGATACGCAGTATTTT. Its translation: CSARVWDRDGDTQYF.

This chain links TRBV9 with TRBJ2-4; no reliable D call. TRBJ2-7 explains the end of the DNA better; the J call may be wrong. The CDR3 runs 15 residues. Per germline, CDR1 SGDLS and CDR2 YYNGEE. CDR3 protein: CASSNRAVPTYEQYF. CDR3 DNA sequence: TGTGCCAGCAGCAATCGGGCAGTTCCCACCTACGAGCAGTACTTC.

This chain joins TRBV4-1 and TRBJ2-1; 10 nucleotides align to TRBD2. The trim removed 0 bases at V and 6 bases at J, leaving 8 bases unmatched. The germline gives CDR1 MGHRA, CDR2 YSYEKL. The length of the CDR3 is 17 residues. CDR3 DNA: TGCGCCAGCAGCCAAGACTTACTAGCGGGGCTCTGCAATGAGCAGTTCTTC. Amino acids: CASSQDLLAGLCNEQFF.

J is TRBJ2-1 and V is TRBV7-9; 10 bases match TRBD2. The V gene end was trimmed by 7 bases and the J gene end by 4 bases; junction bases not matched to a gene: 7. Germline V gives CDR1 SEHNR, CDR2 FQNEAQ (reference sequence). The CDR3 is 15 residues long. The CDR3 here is CASIPGTSAYNEQFF. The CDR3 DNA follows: TGTGCCAGCATCCCGGGGACTAGCGCTTACAATGAGCAGTTCTTC.

CDR3 sequence: CASNSRARSNNEQFF. The DNA of the CDR3 is TGTGCCAGTAACTCGCGGGCGAGATCCAACAATGAGCAGTTCTTC. The V call is TRBV19, the J call TRBJ2-1, with TRBD2 as a possible D gene (5 bases). Germline assignment: CDR1 LNHDA and CDR2 SQIVND (reference sequence). V dropped 7 bases and J dropped 5 bases, with 18 bases sitting between them. This CDR3 is 15 amino acids long. The variable domain in full, completed from reference TRBV19 and TRBJ2-1, reads DGGITQSPKYLFRKEGQNVTLSCEQNLNHDAMYWYRQDPGQGLRLIYYSQIVNDFQKGDIAEGYSVSREKKESFPLTVTSAQKNPTAFYLCASNSRARSNNEQFFGPGTRLTVL.

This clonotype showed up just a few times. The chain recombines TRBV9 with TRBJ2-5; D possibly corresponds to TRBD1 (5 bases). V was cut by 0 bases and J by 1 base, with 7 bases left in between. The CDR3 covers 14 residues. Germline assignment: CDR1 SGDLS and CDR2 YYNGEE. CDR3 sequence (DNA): TGTGCCAGCAGCGTAGATGACAGCCAAGAGACCCAGTACTTC. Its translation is CASSVDDSQETQYF.